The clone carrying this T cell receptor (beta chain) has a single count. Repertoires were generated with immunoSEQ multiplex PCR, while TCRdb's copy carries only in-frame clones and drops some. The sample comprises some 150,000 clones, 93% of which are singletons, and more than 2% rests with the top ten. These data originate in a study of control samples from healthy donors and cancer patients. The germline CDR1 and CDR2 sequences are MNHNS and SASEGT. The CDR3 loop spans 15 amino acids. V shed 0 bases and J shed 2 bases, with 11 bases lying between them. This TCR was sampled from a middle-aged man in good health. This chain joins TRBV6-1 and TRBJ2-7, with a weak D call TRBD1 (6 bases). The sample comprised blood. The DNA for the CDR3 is TGTGCCAGCAGTGAAGCAGCAGGGGATGCCTACGAGCAGTACTTC. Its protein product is CASSEAAGDAYEQYF.